What follows describes a single T cell receptor (beta chain). The protocol was immunoSEQ multiplex PCR, while the TCRdb copy is restricted to in-frame clones and leaves out a portion. The table has fewer than 550,000 clones, about 79% seen once; the top ten hold roughly an eighth. The sample belongs to a study of shared clonotypes between healthy human individuals. The V end lost 0 bases, the J end lost 8 bases, and 11 bases lay between the germline ends. Germline V lookup: CDR1 SGHKS, CDR2 YYEKEE (reference sequence). The CDR3 is made up of 14 amino acids. The sequence was obtained from a woman aged 40 to 55 in good health. Some clones in this sample may be carry-over from other donors' samples. The rearrangement joins TRBV5-5 to TRBJ1-4; D is unclear. Sequenced: PBMCs. CDR3 sequence reads: CASSLAGIGEKLFF. DNA of the CDR3: TGTGCCAGCAGCTTGGCGGGAATTGGGGAAAAACTGTTTTTT.